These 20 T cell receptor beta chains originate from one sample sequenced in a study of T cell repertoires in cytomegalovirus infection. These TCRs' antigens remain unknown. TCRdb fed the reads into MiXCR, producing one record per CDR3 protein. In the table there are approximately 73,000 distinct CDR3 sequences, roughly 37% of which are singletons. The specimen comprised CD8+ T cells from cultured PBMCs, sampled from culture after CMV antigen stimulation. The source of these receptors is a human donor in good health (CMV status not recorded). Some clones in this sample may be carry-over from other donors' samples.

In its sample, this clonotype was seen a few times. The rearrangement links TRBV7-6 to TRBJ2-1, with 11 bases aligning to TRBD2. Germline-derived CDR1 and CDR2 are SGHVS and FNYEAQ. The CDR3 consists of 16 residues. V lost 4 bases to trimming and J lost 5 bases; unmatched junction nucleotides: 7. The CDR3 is CASSSLTSGGHNEQFF. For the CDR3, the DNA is TGTGCCAGCAGCTCCTTAACTAGCGGGGGACACAATGAGCAGTTCTTC. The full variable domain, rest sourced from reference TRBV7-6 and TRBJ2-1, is GAGVSQSPRYKVTKRGQDVALRCDPISGHVSLYWYRQALGQGPEFLTYFNYEAQQDKSGLPNDRFSAERPEGSISTLTIQRTEQRDSAMYRCASSSLTSGGHNEQFFGPGTRLTVL.

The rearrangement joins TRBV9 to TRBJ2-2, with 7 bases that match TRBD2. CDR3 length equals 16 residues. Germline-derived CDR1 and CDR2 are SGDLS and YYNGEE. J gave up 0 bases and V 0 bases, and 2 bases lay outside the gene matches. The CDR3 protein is CASSVGRGSNTGELFF. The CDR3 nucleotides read TGTGCCAGCAGCGTAGGGCGGGGGTCGAACACCGGGGAGCTGTTTTTT.

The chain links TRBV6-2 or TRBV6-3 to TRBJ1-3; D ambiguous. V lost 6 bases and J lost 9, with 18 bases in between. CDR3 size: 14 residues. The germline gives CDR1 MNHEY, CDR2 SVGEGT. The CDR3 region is CASRSHGRTPTIYF. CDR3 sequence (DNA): TGTGCCAGCAGATCCCATGGACGGACGCCCACCATATATTTT.

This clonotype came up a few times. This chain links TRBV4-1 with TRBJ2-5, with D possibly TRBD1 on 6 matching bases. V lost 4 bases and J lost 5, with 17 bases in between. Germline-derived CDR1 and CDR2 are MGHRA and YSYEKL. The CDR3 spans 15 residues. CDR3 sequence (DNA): TGCGCCAGCAGCCCGGAGCCCACCCAGGGGGAGACCCAGTACTTC. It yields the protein CASSPEPTQGETQYF.

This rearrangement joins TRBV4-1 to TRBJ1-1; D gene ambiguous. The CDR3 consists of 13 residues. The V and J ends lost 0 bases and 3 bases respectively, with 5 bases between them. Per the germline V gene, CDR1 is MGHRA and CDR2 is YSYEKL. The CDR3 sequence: CASSQDLYTEAFF. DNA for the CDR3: TGCGCCAGCAGCCAAGATCTGTACACTGAAGCTTTCTTT.

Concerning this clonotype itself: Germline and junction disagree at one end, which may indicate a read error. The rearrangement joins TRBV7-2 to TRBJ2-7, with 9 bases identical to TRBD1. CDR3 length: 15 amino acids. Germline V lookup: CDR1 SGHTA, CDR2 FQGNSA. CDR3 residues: CASSLEGGQGYKQYF. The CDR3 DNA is TGTGCCAGCAGCTTAGAGGGGGGACAGGGCTACAAGCAGTACTTC.

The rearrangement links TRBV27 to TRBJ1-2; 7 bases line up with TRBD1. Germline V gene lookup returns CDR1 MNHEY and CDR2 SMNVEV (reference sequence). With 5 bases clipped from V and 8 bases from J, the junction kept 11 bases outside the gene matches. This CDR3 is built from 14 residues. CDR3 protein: CASSPAGTERGYTF. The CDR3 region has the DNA TGTGCCAGCAGTCCGGCCGGGACAGAAAGAGGCTACACCTTC.

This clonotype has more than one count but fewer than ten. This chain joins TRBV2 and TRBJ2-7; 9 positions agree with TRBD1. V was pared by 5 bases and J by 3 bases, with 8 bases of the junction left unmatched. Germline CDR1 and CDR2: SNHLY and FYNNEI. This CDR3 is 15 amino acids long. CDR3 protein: CASSYRDRVYYEQYF. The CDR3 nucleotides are TGTGCCAGCAGTTACCGGGACAGGGTTTACTACGAGCAGTACTTC.

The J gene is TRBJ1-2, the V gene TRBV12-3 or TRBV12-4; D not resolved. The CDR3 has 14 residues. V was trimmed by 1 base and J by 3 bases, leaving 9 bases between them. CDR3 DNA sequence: TGTGCCAGCAGTTTAGACGGGCTCGACTATGGCTACACCTTC. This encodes CASSLDGLDYGYTF.

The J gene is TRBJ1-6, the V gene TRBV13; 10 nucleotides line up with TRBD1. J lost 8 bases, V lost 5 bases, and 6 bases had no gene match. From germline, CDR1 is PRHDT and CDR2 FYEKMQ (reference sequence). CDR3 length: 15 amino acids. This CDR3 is CASSPRTGGDSPLHF. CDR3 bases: TGTGCCAGCAGCCCCCGGACAGGGGGGGATTCACCCCTCCACTTT.

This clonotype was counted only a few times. The CDR3 reads CASSLAPGLDYEQYF. The CDR3 DNA sequence: TGTGCCAGCAGCTTAGCCCCGGGGCTAGACTACGAGCAGTACTTC. The chain joins TRBV7-2 to TRBJ2-7; D may match TRBD1 or TRBD2 (5 bases each). The CDR3 runs 15 residues. V was clipped by 0 bases and J by 3 bases, with 12 bases between them. Germline CDR1 reads SGHTA; CDR2 reads FQGNSA.

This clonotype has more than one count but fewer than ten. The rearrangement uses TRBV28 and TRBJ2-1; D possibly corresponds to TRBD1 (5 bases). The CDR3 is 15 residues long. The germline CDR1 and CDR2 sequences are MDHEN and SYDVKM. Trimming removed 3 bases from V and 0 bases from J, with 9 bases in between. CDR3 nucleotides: TGTGCCAGCAGTTTCGGCGACAGCTCCTACAATGAGCAGTTCTTC. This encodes CASSFGDSSYNEQFF.

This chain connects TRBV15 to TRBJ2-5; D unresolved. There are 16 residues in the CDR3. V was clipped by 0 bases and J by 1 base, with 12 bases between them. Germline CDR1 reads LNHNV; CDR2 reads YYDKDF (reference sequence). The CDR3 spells CATSRDLGWSQETQYF. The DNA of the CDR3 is TGTGCCACCAGCAGAGATCTCGGTTGGAGCCAAGAGACCCAGTACTTC.

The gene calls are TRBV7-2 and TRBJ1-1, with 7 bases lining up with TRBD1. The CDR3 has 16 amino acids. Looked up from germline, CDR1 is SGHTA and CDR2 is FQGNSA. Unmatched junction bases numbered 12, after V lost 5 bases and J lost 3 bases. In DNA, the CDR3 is TGTGCCAGCAGCAAAAATATCGCCAGGGGGGACACTGAAGCTTTCTTT. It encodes CASSKNIARGDTEAFF.

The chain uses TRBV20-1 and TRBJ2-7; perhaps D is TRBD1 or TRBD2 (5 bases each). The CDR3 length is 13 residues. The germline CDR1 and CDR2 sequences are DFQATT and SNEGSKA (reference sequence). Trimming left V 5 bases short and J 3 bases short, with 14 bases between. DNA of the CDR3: TGCAGTGCTCCCGGGACGGCCAACTACGAGCAGTACTTC. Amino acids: CSAPGTANYEQYF.

The CDR3 protein is CASSDSADTDYGYTF. The CDR3 DNA follows: TGTGCCAGCAGTGACTCGGCAGACACGGACTATGGCTACACCTTC. The V call is TRBV6-4, the J call TRBJ1-2; no firm D call. The CDR3 is 15 amino acids. Trimming cost V 0 bases and J 3 bases, with 11 bases left between them. CDR1 MRHNA and CDR2 SNTAGT come from the germline V gene.

The CDR3 spells CASSQGEGYSYNEQFF. Here the CDR3 DNA reads TGCGCCAGCAGCCAAGGAGAAGGATACTCCTACAATGAGCAGTTCTTC. The V and J genes are TRBV4-3 and TRBJ2-1; D gene unclear. The V end was cut by 1 base, the J end by 0 bases, with 10 bases between. This CDR3 is built from 16 residues. CDR1 LGHNA and CDR2 YSLEER come from the germline V gene.

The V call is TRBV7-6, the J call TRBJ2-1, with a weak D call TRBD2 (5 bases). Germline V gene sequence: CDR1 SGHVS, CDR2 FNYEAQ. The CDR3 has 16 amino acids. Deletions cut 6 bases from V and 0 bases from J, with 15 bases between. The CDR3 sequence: CASRFTGKRSYNEQFF. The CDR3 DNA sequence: TGTGCCAGCAGATTTACGGGGAAACGCTCCTACAATGAGCAGTTCTTC.

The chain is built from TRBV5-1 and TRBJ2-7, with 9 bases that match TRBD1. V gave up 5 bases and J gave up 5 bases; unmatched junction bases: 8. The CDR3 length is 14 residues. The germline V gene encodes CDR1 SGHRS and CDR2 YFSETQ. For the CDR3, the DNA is TGCGCCAGCAGTTCCGGGACAGGGCTCCACGAGCAGTACTTC. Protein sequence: CASSSGTGLHEQYF.

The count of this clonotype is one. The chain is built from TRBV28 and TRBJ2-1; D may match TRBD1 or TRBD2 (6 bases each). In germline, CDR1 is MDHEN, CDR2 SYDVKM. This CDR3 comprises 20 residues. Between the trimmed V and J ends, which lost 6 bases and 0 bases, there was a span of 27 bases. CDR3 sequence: CASRETLTVDYRVSYNEQFF. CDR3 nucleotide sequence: TGTGCCAGCAGGGAAACGCTTACAGTGGACTACAGGGTCTCCTACAATGAGCAGTTCTTC.